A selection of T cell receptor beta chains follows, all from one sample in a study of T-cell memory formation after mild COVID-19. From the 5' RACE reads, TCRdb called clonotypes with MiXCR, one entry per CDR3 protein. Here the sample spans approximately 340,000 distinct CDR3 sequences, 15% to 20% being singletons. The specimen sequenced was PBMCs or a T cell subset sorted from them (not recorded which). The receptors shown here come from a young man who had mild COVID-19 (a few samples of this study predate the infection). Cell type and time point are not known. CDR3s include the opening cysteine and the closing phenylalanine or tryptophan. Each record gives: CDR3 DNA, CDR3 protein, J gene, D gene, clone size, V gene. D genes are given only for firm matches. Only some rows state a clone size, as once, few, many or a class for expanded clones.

TGTGCCAGCAGTTTAACCTTAACCCCGGGGGCTACGCAGTATTTT	CASSLTLTPGATQYF	TRBJ2-3	.	.	TRBV12-3/TRBV12-4
TGCAGCGCGACGGCAGGGTTCGTTGGTGAGCAGTTCTTC	CSATAGFVGEQFF	TRBJ2-1	.	.	TRBV29-1
TGTGCCAGTAGAGTTGGACAGGGTAGGGCAGATACGCAGTATTTT	CASRVGQGRADTQYF	TRBJ2-3	TRBD1	few	TRBV19
TGTGCCAGCTCTCTTGGGCAGACGACGCTGTTTTTT	CASSLGQTTLFF	TRBJ1-4	.	few	TRBV12-3/TRBV12-4
TGTGCCAGCTCACCAGACAGACTCATGAACACTGAAGCTTTCTTT	CASSPDRLMNTEAFF	TRBJ1-1	.	few	TRBV18
TGTGCCAGTAGATCCCCGGGACAGGGCTCGAACACCGGGGAGCTGTTTTTT	CASRSPGQGSNTGELFF	TRBJ2-2	TRBD1	few	TRBV5-4
TGTGCCATCAGTGAGATCCGGACCGATTCACCCCTCCACTTT	CAISEIRTDSPLHF	TRBJ1-6	.	.	TRBV10-3
TGCAGTGCCCGTCTTAAGCGGGGGCACTCGGGGACCCAGTACTTC	CSARLKRGHSGTQYF	TRBJ2-5	TRBD2	.	TRBV20-1
TGTGCCAGCAGTTCCCGGACAGGGTCTAGCACAGATACGCAGTATTTT	CASSSRTGSSTDTQYF	TRBJ2-3	TRBD1	few	TRBV28
TGCGCCAGCAGCAGGGGGACAGGGTCAAATCAGCCCCAGCATTTT	CASSRGTGSNQPQHF	TRBJ1-5	TRBD1	few	TRBV5-1
TGTGCCAGCAGCGCCCAGGGTTCCAATCAGCCCCAGCATTTT	CASSAQGSNQPQHF	TRBJ1-5	.	.	TRBV9
TGCGCCAGCAGCTTGGCCGGCGGACTGACGGGTGATGAGCAGTTCTTC	CASSLAGGLTGDEQFF	TRBJ2-1	.	few	TRBV5-1
TGTGCCAGTTCGATAGCGGGTTGGGCAGATACGCAGTATTTT	CASSIAGWADTQYF	TRBJ2-3	TRBD2	.	TRBV28
TGTGCCAGCAGCCTTCGCTCCGATGCTGACCCGTACGAGCAGTACTTC	CASSLRSDADPYEQYF	TRBJ2-7	.	few	TRBV7-9
TGTGCCTGGAGTCACCCGACAGGGCAAGAGACCCAGTACTTC	CAWSHPTGQETQYF	TRBJ2-5	TRBD1	.	TRBV30
TGTGCCAGCAGCTTAGGCCGGACGCATGAGCAGTTCTTC	CASSLGRTHEQFF	TRBJ2-1	.	few	TRBV11-2
TGCGCCAGCAGCTTGGCCGGGGAGCCCCGGGGGGGATTCTTC	CASSLAGEPRGGFF	TRBJ2-1	TRBD2	many	TRBV5-1
TGCGCCAGCAGCCAAGTAGGGTATGCGGGGGAACAAGAGACCCAGTACTTC	CASSQVGYAGEQETQYF	TRBJ2-5	TRBD2	few	TRBV4-1
TGCAGTGCTAGGCGGGCCTTGCTTACCTACGAGCAGTACTTC	CSARRALLTYEQYF	TRBJ2-7	.	few	TRBV20-1
TGTGCCAGCAGCCAAGAAGTCAGCGACAGCTACACCTTC	CASSQEVSDSYTF	TRBJ1-2	.	once	TRBV14
TGTGCCTCCACCGCGGCAGGGGGCTTGGAAAAACTGTTTTTT	CASTAAGGLEKLFF	TRBJ1-4	TRBD1	few	TRBV6-1
TGTGCCAGCAGCTTGGGGCGGAGGGTCACTGAAGCTTTCTTT	CASSLGRRVTEAFF	TRBJ1-1	.	few	TRBV11-2
TGCGCCAGCAGCCGCCCTGAGGGGGGTCCTCGACCGAACACTGAAGCTTTCTTT	CASSRPEGGPRPNTEAFF	TRBJ1-1	.	few	TRBV5-1
TGTGCCACCAGTGACCCTAGACTAGCGGCGGCAGATACGCAGTATTTT	CATSDPRLAAADTQYF	TRBJ2-3	TRBD2	few	TRBV24-1
TGTGCCAGCATCGGACCTCTTGATACGCAGTATTTT	CASIGPLDTQYF	TRBJ2-3	.	.	TRBV6-6
TGCGCCAGCAGCCAAGATCCTAGCGGGGGATGGGAGACCCAGTACTTC	CASSQDPSGGWETQYF	TRBJ2-5	TRBD2	many	TRBV4-3
TGCGCCAGCAGCTTGACGGGACTAGCGAGCACCGGGGAGCTGTTTTTT	CASSLTGLASTGELFF	TRBJ2-2	TRBD2	many	TRBV5-1
TGTGCCAGCAGGGACAGACTGGGGGGGACGCAGTATTTT	CASRDRLGGTQYF	TRBJ2-3	.	.	TRBV25-1
TGTGCCAGCAGCTTGACAGGGATGGACACTGAAGCTTTCTTT	CASSLTGMDTEAFF	TRBJ1-1	TRBD1	many	TRBV7-2
TGTGCCAGCAGTTACTCAGGCAGGCGCACAGATACGCAGTATTTT	CASSYSGRRTDTQYF	TRBJ2-3	.	.	TRBV6-2/TRBV6-3
TGTGCCAGCAGGCAACTAGCGGCTACTCCCGAGCAGTACTTC	CASRQLAATPEQYF	TRBJ2-7	TRBD2	few	TRBV6-6
TGCAGTGCTAGAGACCCAACCTACGAGCAGTACTTC	CSARDPTYEQYF	TRBJ2-7	.	.	TRBV20-1
TGCGCCAGCAGCCACGGGCCGGGTGTCGGGGAGCTGTTTTTT	CASSHGPGVGELFF	TRBJ2-2	.	many	TRBV5-1
TGTGCCAGCAGTGGCTTTCAGGGGGCGGTCGGTCAGCCCCAGCATTTT	CASSGFQGAVGQPQHF	TRBJ1-5	TRBD1	.	TRBV2
TGTGCCAGCAGCTCATATCTCGGCCCGCCCACAGATACGCAGTATTTT	CASSSYLGPPTDTQYF	TRBJ2-3	.	.	TRBV4-2
TGTGCCAGCAGTCCGGACAGGGTACTCTTGGAGACCCAGTACTTC	CASSPDRVLLETQYF	TRBJ2-5	TRBD1	few	TRBV12-3/TRBV12-4
TGTGCCAGCAAACCTCCGGGACAGGGGTTCAATCAGCCCCAGCATTTT	CASKPPGQGFNQPQHF	TRBJ1-5	TRBD1	few	TRBV28
TGTGCCAGCAGCTACGGGACAGACTACGAGCAGTACTTC	CASSYGTDYEQYF	TRBJ2-7	TRBD1	.	TRBV7-9
TGTGCCAGCAGTATTGACGGAGGCTCTGGAAACACCATATATTTT	CASSIDGGSGNTIYF	TRBJ1-3	.	many	TRBV12-3/TRBV12-4
TGCAGTGCTAGTACAAAGGCCAGTGAAAAACTGTTTTTT	CSASTKASEKLFF	TRBJ1-4	.	few	TRBV20-1
TGCGCCAGCAGCTTGGCGGGGGGGCAAGAGACCCAGTACTTC	CASSLAGGQETQYF	TRBJ2-5	TRBD2	many	TRBV5-1
TGTGCCAGCAGCTTGGGATACTTGGGGAGCTATGGCTACACCTTC	CASSLGYLGSYGYTF	TRBJ1-2	.	.	TRBV5-4
TGTGCCAGCTCACCACCCGGGACACAGAATTCACCCCTCCACTTT	CASSPPGTQNSPLHF	TRBJ1-6	.	few	TRBV18
TGTGCCAGCAGTAAGGTTCCTTCCCCTGGCTACACCTTC	CASSKVPSPGYTF	TRBJ1-2	.	.	TRBV6-5
TGCGCCAGCAGCCCAGTCACCGGGACCCCAGATGAGCCCCAGCATTTT	CASSPVTGTPDEPQHF	TRBJ1-5	.	few	TRBV4-1
TGTGCCACCAGTGATTATTTGATGGGAGAGACCCAGTACTTC	CATSDYLMGETQYF	TRBJ2-5	.	few	TRBV24-1
TGTGCCAGCAGTTACGGGACCCCAGATACGCAGTATTTT	CASSYGTPDTQYF	TRBJ2-3	.	few	TRBV6-5
TGCGCCAGCAGCCAAGATCTGGGGGAGTACGAGCAGTACTTC	CASSQDLGEYEQYF	TRBJ2-7	.	.	TRBV4-3
TGCGCCAGCAGCTTGGTCGGGGATTTGGCAGATACGCAGTATTTT	CASSLVGDLADTQYF	TRBJ2-3	.	many	TRBV5-1
TGTGCCAGCAGTTTCAGGGGGCCAGATACGCAGTATTTT	CASSFRGPDTQYF	TRBJ2-3	TRBD1	.	TRBV28
TGTGCCAGCAGCGTAGCTCAACAGAACACTGAAGCTTTCTTT	CASSVAQQNTEAFF	TRBJ1-1	.	.	TRBV9